The 27 T cell receptor beta chains below all came from one sample that was sequenced in a study of human T cells and chemical hapten exposure. TCRdb itself ran the RACE reads through MiXCR, one entry per CDR3 protein. Here the sample spans around 340,000 distinct CDR3 sequences, around 7% being singletons. The time point was: patch test 1, 2 weeks after DPC sensitization. As to treatment: therapeutic diphenylcyclopropenone sensitization with weekly scalp DPC. The sample consisted of whole blood, taken in connection with sensitization to the hapten diphenylcyclopropenone (DPC). These receptors were obtained from a woman aged 18-35 years with alopecia areata. Some clones in this sample may be carry-over from other donors' samples.

Ten or more counts support this clonotype. The chain recombines TRBV7-9 with TRBJ2-7, with TRBD1 matching over 9 bases. The CDR3 has 14 amino acids. CDR1 is SEHNR and CDR2 is FQNEAQ in the germline V gene (reference sequence). V shed 5 bases and J 5 bases; nucleotides not matched to a gene: 7. The CDR3 protein is CASSVGQGGNEQYF. CDR3 nucleotides: TGTGCCAGCAGCGTGGGACAGGGAGGGAACGAGCAGTACTTC.

There are many counts of this clonotype. The chain has TRBV5-1 and TRBJ2-6; D gene uncertain. V lost 0 bases to trimming and J lost 3 bases, with 4 bases between them. In germline, CDR1 is SGHRS, CDR2 YFSETQ. The CDR3 runs 14 residues. CDR3 DNA: TGCGCCAGCAGCTTGGAAGTTGGGGCCAACGTCCTGACTTTC. Translation: CASSLEVGANVLTF.

The J gene is TRBJ1-2, the V gene TRBV6-5; 9 bases map to TRBD1. Losses at the gene ends were 6 bases for V and 9 bases for J; bases not matched to a gene: 8. The CDR3 has 13 amino acids. Germline V lookup: CDR1 MNHEY, CDR2 SVGAGI. Here the CDR3 reads CASSSPGQGSYTF. The CDR3 DNA reads TGTGCCAGCAGCTCCCCGGGACAGGGTAGCTACACCTTC.

This clonotype was seen only a few times. The V and J genes are TRBV7-2 and TRBJ1-5, with a possible D match to TRBD1 (5 bases). The germline V gene has CDR1 SGHTA and CDR2 FQGNSA. The CDR3 consists of 13 residues. Trimming stripped 4 bases from V and 5 bases from J, with 9 bases between. The CDR3 spells CASSSQTDQPQHF. As DNA, the CDR3 is TGTGCCAGCAGCTCCCAGACAGATCAGCCCCAGCATTTT.

This clonotype occurred a few times. This sequence joins TRBV10-3 and TRBJ1-1; 7 bases line up with TRBD1. The CDR3 is made up of 14 amino acids. Trimming cost V 6 bases and J 7 bases; bases outside gene matches: 11. Germline lookup yields CDR1 ENHRY and CDR2 SYGVKD. The CDR3 nucleotides are TGTGCCATCAGAAGCGGACAGGACTCTGGTGAAGCTTTCTTT. Translated, it gives CAIRSGQDSGEAFF.

This clonotype was counted between two and nine times. This rearrangement joins TRBV5-1 to TRBJ2-5; D unclear. Trimming took off 0 bases at V and 1 base at J, with 7 bases between the two ends. The CDR3 is 14 amino acids. Germline V gene sequence: CDR1 SGHRS, CDR2 YFSETQ. In DNA form, the CDR3 reads TGCGCCAGCAGCTTGGGCACAACCCAAGAGACCCAGTACTTC. Translation: CASSLGTTQETQYF.

This clonotype has just a few counts. This chain connects TRBV6-5 to TRBJ1-1; D is undetermined. CDR3 size: 15 residues. Germline V lookup: CDR1 MNHEY, CDR2 SVGAGI. Trimming pared 0 bases from V and 3 bases from J, leaving 11 bases between. CDR3 DNA: TGTGCCAGCAGTTACTCCCGTCCCCCGTACACTGAAGCTTTCTTT. Translation gives CASSYSRPPYTEAFF.

This clonotype turned up a few times. The chain employs TRBV27 and TRBJ2-3; 9 nucleotides align to TRBD2. The length of the CDR3 is 16 residues. V lost 2 bases to trimming and J lost 2 bases; unmatched junction nucleotides: 5. Per germline, CDR1 MNHEY and CDR2 SMNVEV (reference sequence). CDR3 protein: CASSLTLAGSTDTQYF. The CDR3 region has the DNA TGTGCCAGCAGTTTAACTCTAGCGGGGTCCACAGATACGCAGTATTTT.

This clonotype has just a few counts. The chain uses TRBV28 and TRBJ1-2; 7 nucleotides agree with TRBD1. This CDR3 is 12 amino acids long. CDR1 is MDHEN and CDR2 is SYDVKM in the germline V gene. Here the CDR3 DNA reads TGTGCTGCAAGGGACAGCAACTATGGCTACACCTTC. This sequence encodes CAARDSNYGYTF.

This clonotype was picked up a small number of times. The V and J genes are TRBV4-2 and TRBJ2-3; 8 nucleotides agree with TRBD2. This CDR3 has 17 residues. V was clipped by 4 bases and J by 2 bases; unmatched bases: 11. Germline values: CDR1 LGHNA, CDR2 YNFKEQ. The CDR3 protein is CASSRLGGGGLTDTQYF. DNA for the CDR3: TGTGCCAGCAGCCGTCTTGGGGGCGGGGGGCTCACAGATACGCAGTATTTT.

The sample holds many counts of this clonotype. The CDR3 DNA follows: TGTGCCAGCAGCTCCACCGGGACTTGGCCTCATGAGCAGTTCTTC. Protein product: CASSSTGTWPHEQFF. The V call is TRBV11-2, the J call TRBJ2-1; D might be TRBD2 (6 bases). The CDR3 covers 15 residues. V was cut by 4 bases and J by 8 bases, with 18 bases left in between. Germline lookup yields CDR1 SGHAT and CDR2 FQNNGV.

The V call is TRBV7-2, the J call TRBJ1-5; D is unclear. V lost 5 bases, J lost 2 bases, and 13 bases lay in between. Germline CDR1 is SGHTA and CDR2 is FQGNSA. The CDR3 runs 15 residues. The CDR3 spells CASSIVRVGNQPQHF. CDR3 in DNA: TGTGCCAGCAGCATCGTAAGGGTTGGCAATCAGCCCCAGCATTTT.

The V gene is TRBV6-5, the J gene TRBJ2-7, with D maybe TRBD1 (5 bases). Looked up from germline, CDR1 is MNHEY and CDR2 is SVGAGI. The V end lost 2 bases, the J end lost 3 bases, and 8 bases lay between the germline ends. The CDR3 runs 13 residues. CDR3 nucleotide sequence: TGTGCCAGCAGTTACGCAGGGAACTACGAGCAGTACTTC. Translating gives CASSYAGNYEQYF.

This clonotype was recorded many times. This chain joins TRBV4-2 and TRBJ2-1, with 8 nucleotides matching TRBD2. Germline CDR1 is LGHNA and CDR2 is YNFKEQ. The CDR3 extends over 16 amino acids. Unmatched junction bases numbered 15, after V lost 4 bases and J lost 10 bases. CDR3 sequence (DNA): TGTGCCAGCAGCCCACGGACTAGCATCTTTGGGGGCGAGCAGTTCTTC. The encoded protein is CASSPRTSIFGGEQFF.

The chain combines TRBV2 with TRBJ2-5; D may correspond to TRBD1 or TRBD2 (5 bases each). V gave up 3 bases and J gave up 1 base, with 12 bases separating them. Germline V gives CDR1 SNHLY, CDR2 FYNNEI. The CDR3 has 15 amino acids. In DNA form, the CDR3 reads TGTGCCAGCAGTGAGGTGATGGGGACCCAAGAGACCCAGTACTTC. Its translation: CASSEVMGTQETQYF.

V usage is TRBV5-1 and J usage is TRBJ2-7; TRBD1 matches 7 bases. V was clipped by 4 bases and J by 4 bases; unmatched bases: 14. CDR1 is SGHRS, CDR2 YFSETQ, per germline. The CDR3 sequence is 16 residues long. The CDR3 spells CASSLEPGQNLYEQYF. The CDR3, as DNA: TGCGCCAGCAGCCTAGAGCCGGGACAGAACCTTTACGAGCAGTACTTC.

The chain is built from TRBV6-5 and TRBJ1-1, with 8 bases identical to TRBD1. V shed 4 bases, J shed 0 bases, and the junction held 7 bases outside the gene matches. CDR3 length: 16 amino acids. The V gene's germline CDR1 is MNHEY and CDR2 SVGAGI. CDR3 sequence (DNA): TGTGCCAGCAGTTTCACTAGACAGGGGTTGAACACTGAAGCTTTCTTT. It specifies CASSFTRQGLNTEAFF.

This clonotype was picked up a small number of times. CDR3 residues: CASSPSRYQETQYF. Written as DNA, the CDR3 is TGTGCCAGCAGCCCCTCCCGGTACCAAGAGACCCAGTACTTC. The V call is TRBV3-1, the J call TRBJ2-5, with D hard to call. V lost 4 bases and J 0 bases, leaving 9 bases between the germline ends. Germline CDR1 LGHDT, CDR2 YNNKEL (reference sequence). This CDR3 is 14 amino acids long.

This clonotype was seen a handful of times. CDR3 amino acids: CASSLASGVQPQHF. The CDR3 DNA is TGTGCCAGCAGCTTGGCCTCCGGCGTCCAGCCCCAGCATTTT. The chain is built from TRBV5-5 and TRBJ1-5; D ambiguous. V lost 0 bases and J 7 bases, leaving 11 bases between the germline ends. Germline CDR1 reads SGHKS; CDR2 reads YYEKEE (reference sequence). The length of the CDR3 is 14 residues.

This clonotype showed up just a few times. CDR3 sequence: CASSVGTTFYEQYF. The CDR3 coding sequence is TGTGCCAGCAGTGTCGGGACAACCTTCTACGAGCAGTACTTC. V is TRBV12-3 or TRBV12-4 and J is TRBJ2-7; perhaps TRBD1 as D (6 bases). CDR3 length: 14 residues. Trimming took 5 bases from V and 3 from J, leaving 14 bases between them.

J is TRBJ1-4 and V is TRBV6-5, with D hard to call. The germline V gene encodes CDR1 MNHEY and CDR2 SVGAGI. This CDR3 spans 15 amino acids. V shed 6 bases and J shed 8 bases, with 19 bases lying between them. This CDR3 is CASSPVFPAPEKLFF. CDR3 sequence (DNA): TGTGCCAGCAGCCCTGTGTTTCCGGCCCCCGAAAAACTGTTTTTT.

This clonotype was seen more than once but under ten times. The chain links TRBV5-1 to TRBJ1-1; D is unclear. The CDR3 length is 14 residues. The germline V and J ends were trimmed by 4 bases and 0 bases, with 10 bases remaining between them. CDR1 SGHRS and CDR2 YFSETQ come from the germline V gene. The CDR3 region is CASSIGRLNTEAFF. CDR3 coding DNA: TGCGCCAGCAGCATCGGACGGCTGAACACTGAAGCTTTCTTT. Drawing the rest from reference TRBV5-1 and TRBJ1-1, the complete variable domain is KAGVTQTPRYLIKTRGQQVTLSCSPISGHRSVSWYQQTPGQGLQFLFEYFSETQRNKGNFPGRFSGRQFSNSRSEMNVSTLELGDSALYLCASSIGRLNTEAFFGQGTRLTVV.

There are many counts of this clonotype. The genes are TRBV10-3 and TRBJ2-3; TRBD1 agrees at 9 bases. CDR1 is ENHRY, CDR2 SYGVKD, per germline. V shed 3 bases and J 3 bases; nucleotides not matched to a gene: 4. This CDR3 is built from 15 residues. For the CDR3, the DNA is TGTGCCATCAGTGATTGGGACAGGGAGACAGATACGCAGTATTTT. Translation gives CAISDWDRETDTQYF.

In its sample, this clonotype was seen many times. The rearrangement links TRBV28 to TRBJ2-1; tentatively, D is TRBD1 or TRBD2 (6 bases each). The CDR3 has 13 residues. Per the germline V gene, CDR1 is MDHEN and CDR2 is SYDVKM. V dropped 5 bases and J dropped 14 bases, with 19 bases sitting between them. The CDR3 DNA sequence: TGTGCCAGCAGTCCCGGGGGCAGGAATATGAAGTTCTTC. This encodes CASSPGGRNMKFF.

This rearrangement joins TRBV2 to TRBJ2-1, with 8 bases identical to TRBD2. The CDR3 extends over 16 amino acids. Trimming cost V 5 bases and J 4 bases; bases outside gene matches: 10. Germline CDR1 is SNHLY and CDR2 is FYNNEI. Here the CDR3 DNA reads TGTGCCAGCAGTCCCATGGGGCGGGGGGAATACAATGAGCAGTTCTTC. It is translated as CASSPMGRGEYNEQFF.

The chain links TRBV7-2 to TRBJ1-1, with 9 bases aligning to TRBD1. Trimming at V came to 4 bases and at J to 5 bases, leaving 8 bases not matched to a gene. Germline lookup yields CDR1 SGHTA and CDR2 FQGNSA. The CDR3 is 15 amino acids. CDR3 nucleotides: TGTGCCAGCAGCTCTCCGGGACAGGGATGGACTGAAGCTTTCTTT. Translation: CASSSPGQGWTEAFF.

The chain joins TRBV20-1 to TRBJ2-2, with unresolved D. The CDR3 runs to 15 residues. Trimming shortened V by 5 bases and J by 0 bases, and 13 bases separated the two germline ends. Looked up from germline, CDR1 is DFQATT and CDR2 is SNEGSKA (reference sequence). The CDR3 coding sequence is TGCAGTGCTCCTCCTGACGGCGCGAACACCGGGGAGCTGTTTTTT. As protein: CSAPPDGANTGELFF.